These T cell receptor beta chains were read from a single sample in a study of blood T cell repertoires in COVID-19. Some clones are missing from TCRdb's copy, which holds only in-frame ones; the method was immunoSEQ multiplex PCR. The repertoire holds around 95,000 clones, roughly 84% seen once, with approximately 7.3% in the top ten. The material sequenced was peripheral blood. These receptors came from a man under 40 in a cohort sampled during active COVID-19. Each CDR3 is given with its conserved first and last residue. The order of the fields is J gene, D gene, V gene, clone size, CDR3 DNA, CDR3 protein. The D gene is left open where the match is weak. Rows give clone size only sometimes, using once, few, many, or a class for an expanded clone.

J gene: TRBJ2-5; D gene: TRBD2; V gene: TRBV19; clone size: .; CDR3 DNA: TGTGCCAGTAGTACCGCGGGACTAGCCCACCAAGAGACCCAGTACTTC; CDR3 protein: CASSTAGLAHQETQYF
J gene: TRBJ1-1; D gene: .; V gene: TRBV30; clone size: .; CDR3 DNA: TGTGCCTGGAGTAGGGGGTACACTGAAGCTTTCTTT; CDR3 protein: CAWSRGYTEAFF
J gene: TRBJ2-7; D gene: TRBD1; V gene: TRBV6-1; clone size: once; CDR3 DNA: TGTGCCAGCAGTGATGGACAGGGAAGGGTCGACGAGCAGTACTTC; CDR3 protein: CASSDGQGRVDEQYF
J gene: TRBJ2-3; D gene: .; V gene: TRBV5-1; clone size: once; CDR3 DNA: TGCGCCAGCAGACCCGGTGGGGCCCCCACAGATACGCAGTATTTT; CDR3 protein: CASRPGGAPTDTQYF
J gene: TRBJ1-5; D gene: .; V gene: TRBV4-1; clone size: .; CDR3 DNA: TGCGCCAGCAGCCAAGTTTCGACAGACAATCAGCCCCAGCATTTT; CDR3 protein: CASSQVSTDNQPQHF
J gene: TRBJ2-7; D gene: .; V gene: TRBV18; clone size: .; CDR3 DNA: TGTGCCAGCTCACCGGTAACAGGGAGTGAGCAGTACTTC; CDR3 protein: CASSPVTGSEQYF
J gene: TRBJ1-6; D gene: .; V gene: TRBV7-2; clone size: .; CDR3 DNA: TGTGCCAGCAGCTTAGAGGCGGAGAATAATTCACCCCTCCACTTT; CDR3 protein: CASSLEAENNSPLHF
J gene: TRBJ2-7; D gene: .; V gene: TRBV7-6; clone size: .; CDR3 DNA: TGTGCCAGCAGCCGATCCAGTGACTGGCCCTACGAGCAGTACTTC; CDR3 protein: CASSRSSDWPYEQYF
J gene: TRBJ2-1; D gene: TRBD2; V gene: TRBV27; clone size: .; CDR3 DNA: TGTGCCAGCAGCCCTTCACGCGGGGGGGGATCCATGCCCTACAATGAGCAGTTCTTC; CDR3 protein: CASSPSRGGGSMPYNEQFF
J gene: TRBJ2-3; D gene: .; V gene: TRBV5-1; clone size: .; CDR3 DNA: TGCGCCAGTCGGAAGTCCGGGTCGATCACAGATACGCAGTATTTT; CDR3 protein: CASRKSGSITDTQYF
J gene: TRBJ1-2; D gene: .; V gene: TRBV29-1; clone size: .; CDR3 DNA: TGCAGCGTTGCAGACTATGGCTACACCTTC; CDR3 protein: CSVADYGYTF
J gene: TRBJ2-3; D gene: TRBD1; V gene: TRBV2; clone size: .; CDR3 DNA: TGTGCCAGCAGCAACAGGGGTCCCATAGATACGCAGTATTTT; CDR3 protein: CASSNRGPIDTQYF
J gene: TRBJ1-1; D gene: .; V gene: TRBV4-1; clone size: .; CDR3 DNA: TGCGCCAGCAGCCAAGATCCGGGCAGGGTGGGGTCTGAAGCTTTCTTT; CDR3 protein: CASSQDPGRVGSEAFF
J gene: TRBJ1-5; D gene: TRBD1; V gene: TRBV6-5; clone size: .; CDR3 DNA: TGTGCCAGCTCGCCCGGCAGGGGGCGCAATCAGCCCCAGCATTTT; CDR3 protein: CASSPGRGRNQPQHF
J gene: TRBJ2-5; D gene: TRBD2; V gene: TRBV2; clone size: .; CDR3 DNA: TGTGCCAGCAGTCCGATTGGTGGGGGGGAAGAGACCCAGTACTTC; CDR3 protein: CASSPIGGGEETQYF
J gene: TRBJ2-2; D gene: TRBD1; V gene: TRBV19; clone size: .; CDR3 DNA: TGTGCCAGTAGTATAGGGCAGGGGGCTGGGACCGGGGAGCTGTTTTTT; CDR3 protein: CASSIGQGAGTGELFF
J gene: TRBJ1-5; D gene: .; V gene: TRBV28; clone size: once; CDR3 DNA: TGTGCCAGCAGTTTAATTCGGGGGGCGCTGGGGCAGCCCCAGCATTTT; CDR3 protein: CASSLIRGALGQPQHF
J gene: TRBJ2-3; D gene: .; V gene: TRBV3-1/TRBV3-2; clone size: .; CDR3 DNA: TGTGCCAGCAGCCTCAACAGGGCAGATACGCAGTATTTT; CDR3 protein: CASSLNRADTQYF
J gene: TRBJ2-3; D gene: TRBD2; V gene: TRBV3-1/TRBV3-2; clone size: .; CDR3 DNA: TGTGCCAGCGAGCGGGGGAGCACAGATACGCAGTATTTT; CDR3 protein: CASERGSTDTQYF
J gene: TRBJ2-2; D gene: TRBD1; V gene: TRBV6-2/TRBV6-3; clone size: .; CDR3 DNA: TGTGCCAGCAGTTTCCCAGACGGGACAGTGAACACCGGGGAGCTGTTTTTT; CDR3 protein: CASSFPDGTVNTGELFF
J gene: TRBJ1-6; D gene: .; V gene: TRBV2; clone size: .; CDR3 DNA: TGTGCCAGCGGCCCGAGGGACACCATTAATTCACCCCTCCACTTT; CDR3 protein: CASGPRDTINSPLHF
J gene: TRBJ1-5; D gene: .; V gene: TRBV28; clone size: .; CDR3 DNA: TGTGCCAGCAGTTTTAGGGAGTCCGGGGTTCGCAATCAGCCCCAGCATTTT; CDR3 protein: CASSFRESGVRNQPQHF
J gene: TRBJ2-7; D gene: TRBD2; V gene: TRBV7-8; clone size: .; CDR3 DNA: TGTGCCAGCGGGGGGGGGACTAGCGCCTACGAGCAGTACTTC; CDR3 protein: CASGGGTSAYEQYF
J gene: TRBJ2-5; D gene: TRBD1; V gene: TRBV5-6; clone size: .; CDR3 DNA: TGTGCCAGCAGCCAGACAGGGGTCCAAGAGACCCAGTACTTC; CDR3 protein: CASSQTGVQETQYF
J gene: TRBJ2-7; D gene: .; V gene: TRBV10-3; clone size: .; CDR3 DNA: TGTGCCATCAGTGACCCCCCGGGGACATCCTACGAGCAGTACTTC; CDR3 protein: CAISDPPGTSYEQYF
J gene: TRBJ1-5; D gene: TRBD1; V gene: TRBV6-2/TRBV6-3; clone size: once; CDR3 DNA: TGTGCCAGCAGTTACGATTGGACAGGGGCCTATCAGCCCCAGCATTTT; CDR3 protein: CASSYDWTGAYQPQHF
J gene: TRBJ2-1; D gene: TRBD1; V gene: TRBV5-4; clone size: .; CDR3 DNA: TGTGCCAGCAGCCGGACAGGGGGGAACAATGAGCAGTTCTTC; CDR3 protein: CASSRTGGNNEQFF
J gene: TRBJ1-2; D gene: TRBD1; V gene: TRBV9; clone size: .; CDR3 DNA: TGTGCCAGCAGCGCGACAGGGGAGGGGGTAGGCTACACCTTC; CDR3 protein: CASSATGEGVGYTF
J gene: TRBJ2-7; D gene: TRBD1; V gene: TRBV28; clone size: .; CDR3 DNA: TGTGCCAGCAGCATTTCGACAGGGAGCTCCTACGAGCAGTACTTC; CDR3 protein: CASSISTGSSYEQYF
J gene: TRBJ1-6; D gene: .; V gene: TRBV2; clone size: .; CDR3 DNA: TGTGCCAGCAGCTCTATTACAGGGTTCGGTTCACCCCTCCACTTT; CDR3 protein: CASSSITGFGSPLHF
J gene: TRBJ2-2; D gene: .; V gene: TRBV2; clone size: .; CDR3 DNA: TGTGCCAGCAGTGAAACAGGGATGGGCACCGGGGAGCTGTTTTTT; CDR3 protein: CASSETGMGTGELFF
J gene: TRBJ1-4; D gene: .; V gene: TRBV15; clone size: once; CDR3 DNA: TGTGCCACCAGCAGAGGTGTTAGGGGTGAAAAACTGTTTTTT; CDR3 protein: CATSRGVRGEKLFF
J gene: TRBJ2-3; D gene: .; V gene: TRBV2; clone size: .; CDR3 DNA: TGTGCCAGCAGTGATTGGGGCTCTAGCACAGATACGCAGTATTTT; CDR3 protein: CASSDWGSSTDTQYF